This T cell receptor (beta chain) emerged from a study of blood T cells in healthy people across ages. Trimming took off 1 base at V and 0 bases at J, with 10 bases between the two ends. This CDR3 has 17 residues. CDR1 and CDR2 from the germline V gene are SGHDN and FVKESK. Primers used in a second PCR of about 7 to 12 cycles were a sample-barcoded 5' primer and a J-beta primer mix. Every sample gave at least 3 million paired-end reads containing CDR3. TCRdb itself ran the 5' RACE reads through MiXCR, one entry per CDR3 protein. Here the sample spans 700,000 to 900,000 distinct CDR3 sequences, 50% to 65% being singletons.

The clonotype originates from a man at least 80 years old in good health. The chain couples TRBV14 to TRBJ2-6; the D gene is possibly TRBD2 (6 bases). The specimen sequenced was blood. CDR3 nucleotides: TGTGCCAGCAGCCAAGCGGGCGGGACCTCTGGGGCCAACGTCCTGACTTTC. Translating it yields CASSQAGGTSGANVLTF.